This T cell receptor (beta chain) stems from a study of shared clonotypes between healthy human individuals. Findings and caveats of the study: With few donors, the genetic and exposure-history diversity represented was limited. The four-donor shared clonotypes exceeded non-shared clonotypes in generation probability, with non-shared ones scoring lower. The sharing of 5% to 6.5% of naive CD4 clonotypes was seen across a few donors.

The table lists this clone with a few counts. Its antigen is as yet unknown. Using immunoSEQ multiplex PCR, the repertoire was profiled, and TCRdb retains in-frame clones only, with some absent. The table has about 1 million clones, 60% to 80% seen once. Trimming removed 8 bases from V and 4 bases from J, with 9 bases in between. The germline gives CDR1 MGHRA, CDR2 YSYEKL. This CDR3 region has 12 residues. The chain has TRBV4-1 and TRBJ2-4; D uncertain. The material sequenced was memory CD4+ T cells sorted from blood. Subset of the sample: CD45RA-negative fraction. The origin of this receptor is a man aged 18 to 29 in good health. The CDR3 DNA follows: TGCGCCAGCCCGGCCATAAAAAACATTCAGTACTTC. As protein: CASPAIKNIQYF.